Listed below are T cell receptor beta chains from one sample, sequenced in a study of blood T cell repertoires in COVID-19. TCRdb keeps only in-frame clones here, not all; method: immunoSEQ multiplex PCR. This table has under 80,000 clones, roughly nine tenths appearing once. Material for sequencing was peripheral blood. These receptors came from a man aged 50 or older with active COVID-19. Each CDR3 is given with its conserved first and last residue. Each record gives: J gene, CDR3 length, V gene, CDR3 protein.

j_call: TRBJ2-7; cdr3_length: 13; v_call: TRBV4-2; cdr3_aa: CASSLSPSYEQYF
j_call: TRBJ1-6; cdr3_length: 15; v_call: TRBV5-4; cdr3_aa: CASSLDRAGNSPLHF
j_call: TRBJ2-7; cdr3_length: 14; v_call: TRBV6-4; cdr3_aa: CARFSGRAPYEQYF
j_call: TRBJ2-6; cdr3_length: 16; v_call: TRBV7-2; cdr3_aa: CASSPTSSSGANVLTF
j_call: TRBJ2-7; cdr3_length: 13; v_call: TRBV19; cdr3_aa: CASSQTGWQEQYF
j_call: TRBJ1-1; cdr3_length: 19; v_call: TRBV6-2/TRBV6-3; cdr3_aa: CASSYPKTGTGGMDTEAFF
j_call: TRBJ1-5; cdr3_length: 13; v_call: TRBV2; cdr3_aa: CASRGQTNQPQHF
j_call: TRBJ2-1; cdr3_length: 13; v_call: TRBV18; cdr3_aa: CASSPDTYNEQFF
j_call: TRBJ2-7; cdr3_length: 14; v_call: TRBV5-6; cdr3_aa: CASSLGQVSYEQYF
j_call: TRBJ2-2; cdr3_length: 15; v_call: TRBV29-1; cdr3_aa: CSAGGVAGDTGELFF
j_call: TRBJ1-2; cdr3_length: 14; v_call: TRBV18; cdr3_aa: CASSPYRVDYGYTF
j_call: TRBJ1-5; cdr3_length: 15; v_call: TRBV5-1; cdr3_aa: CASSLATGSGQPQHF
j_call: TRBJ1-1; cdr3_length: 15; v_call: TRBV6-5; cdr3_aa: CASRKPGQGDTEAFF
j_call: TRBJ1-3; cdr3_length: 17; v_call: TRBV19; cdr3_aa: CASSQTGYSAAGNTIYF
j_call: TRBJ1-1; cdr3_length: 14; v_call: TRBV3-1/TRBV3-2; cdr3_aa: CASSQAGEGTEAFF
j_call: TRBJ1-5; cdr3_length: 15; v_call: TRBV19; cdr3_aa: CASSTPDSQNQPQHF
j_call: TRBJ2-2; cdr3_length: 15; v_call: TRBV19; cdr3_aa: CASRFPGKNTGELFF
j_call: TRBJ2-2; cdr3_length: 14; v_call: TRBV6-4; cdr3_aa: CASSEGQGSGELFF
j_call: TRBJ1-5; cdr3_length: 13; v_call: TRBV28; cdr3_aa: CASSRQENQPQHF
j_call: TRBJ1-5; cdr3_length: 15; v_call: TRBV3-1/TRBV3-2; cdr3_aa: CASSKGVHSNQPQHF
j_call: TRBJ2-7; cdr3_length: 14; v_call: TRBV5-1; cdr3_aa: CASSPGDASYEQYF
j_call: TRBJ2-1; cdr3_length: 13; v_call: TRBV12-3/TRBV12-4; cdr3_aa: CAREQRGADEQFF
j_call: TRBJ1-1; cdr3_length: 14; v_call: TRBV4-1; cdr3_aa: CASSQPTENTEAFF
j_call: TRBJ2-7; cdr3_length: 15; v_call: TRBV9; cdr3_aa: CASSPVPVSSYEQYF
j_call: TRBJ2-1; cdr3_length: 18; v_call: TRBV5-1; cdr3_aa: CASSVSGTGALAYNEQFF
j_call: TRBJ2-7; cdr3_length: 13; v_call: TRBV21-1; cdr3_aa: CASSSWGGKEQYF
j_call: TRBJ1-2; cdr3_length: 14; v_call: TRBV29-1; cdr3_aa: CSVATGTGGLGYTF
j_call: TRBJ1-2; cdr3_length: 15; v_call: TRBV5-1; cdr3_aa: CASSRWTGGDYGYTF
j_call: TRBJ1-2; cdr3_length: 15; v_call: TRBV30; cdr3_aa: CAWSVGRGTGYGYTF
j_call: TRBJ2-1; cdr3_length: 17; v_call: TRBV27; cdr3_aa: CASSLRVAGGPNNEQFF
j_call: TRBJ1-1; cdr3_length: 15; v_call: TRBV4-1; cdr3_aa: CASSPGQGGGTEAFF
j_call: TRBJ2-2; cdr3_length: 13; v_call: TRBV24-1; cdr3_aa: CATKDGDTGELFF
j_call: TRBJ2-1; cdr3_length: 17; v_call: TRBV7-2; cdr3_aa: CASSLISGGASYNEQFF
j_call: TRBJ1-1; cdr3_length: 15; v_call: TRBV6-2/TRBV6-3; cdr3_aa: CASSYGTGMNTEAFF
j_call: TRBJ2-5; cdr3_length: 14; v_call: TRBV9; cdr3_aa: CASSVRQGQETQYF
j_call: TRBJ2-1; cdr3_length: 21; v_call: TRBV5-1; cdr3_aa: CASSARGGLSGRAGFYNEQFF
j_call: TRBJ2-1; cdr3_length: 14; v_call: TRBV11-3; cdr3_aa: CASSAGPQGDEQFF
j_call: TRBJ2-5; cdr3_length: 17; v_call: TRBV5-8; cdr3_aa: CASSLGTAGGAQETQYF
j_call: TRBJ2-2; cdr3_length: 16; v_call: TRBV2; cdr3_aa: CASTGAGDANTGELFF
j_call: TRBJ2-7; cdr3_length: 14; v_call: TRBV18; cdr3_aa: CASSPSSREGEQYF
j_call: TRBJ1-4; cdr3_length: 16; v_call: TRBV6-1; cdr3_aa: CASSEEMGTGNEKLFF